This T cell receptor (beta chain) was profiled in a study of response to subunit inactivated influenza vaccine. Study-wide points: Authors suggested each seasonal flu vaccination may recruit only limited numbers of new T cells.

On this clonotype itself: Its antigen remains unidentified.

A single record per CDR3 protein comes from TCRdb applying MiXCR to the RT-PCR reads. The repertoire has about 780,000 distinct CDR3 sequences, about 18% of them found once; the top ten carry about 11%. The junction had 5 bases not matched to a gene; V was cut back by 3 bases and J by 3 bases. The CDR3 extends over 16 amino acids. Per the germline V gene, CDR1 is SGHTA and CDR2 is FQGNSA. The clonotype originates from a man in his fifties who received an inactivated influenza vaccine. This chain joins TRBV7-2 and TRBJ2-5; 12 nucleotides line up with TRBD2. The input for sequencing was PBMCs from blood, taken 5 days after vaccination. DNA for the CDR3: TGTGCCAGCAGCTTGATGAGGACTAGCGGGAAAGAGACCCAGTACTTC. Amino acid sequence: CASSLMRTSGKETQYF.